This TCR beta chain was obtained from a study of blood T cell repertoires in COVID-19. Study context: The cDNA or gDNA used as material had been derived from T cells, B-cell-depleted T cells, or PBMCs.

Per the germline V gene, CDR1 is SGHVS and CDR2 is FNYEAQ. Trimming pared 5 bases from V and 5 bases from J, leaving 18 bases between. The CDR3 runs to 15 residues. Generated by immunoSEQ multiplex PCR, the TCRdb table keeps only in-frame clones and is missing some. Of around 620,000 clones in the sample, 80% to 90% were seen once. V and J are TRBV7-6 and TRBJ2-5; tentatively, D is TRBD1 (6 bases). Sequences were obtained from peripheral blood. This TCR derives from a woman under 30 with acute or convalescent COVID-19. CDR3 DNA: TGTGCCAGCAGCCCGAGAGGGGGATCAGGGGAGACCCAGTACTTC. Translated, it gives CASSPRGGSGETQYF.